This paragraph covers one T cell receptor beta chain sequence. As originally analysed: The assay estimated nucleated cells by amplifying reference gene primers. Produced via immunoSEQ multiplex PCR; TCRdb's table is partial and in-frame only. That table furnishes V, J and clone size, whereas the DNA furnished D and trimming. This table has over 150,000 clones, over 75% appearing once. CDR3 size: 15 residues. Germline CDR1 is SGHVS and CDR2 is FNYEAQ. The trim removed 5 bases at V and 0 bases at J, leaving 5 bases unmatched. This sample was included in a study of blood T cell repertoires in COVID-19. In the study overall: T cells, B-cell-depleted T cells, or PBMCs supplied cDNA or gDNA.

Either two negative PCRs, clearance, or symptom resolution qualified Cohort 3 donors as recovered. This TCR derives from a woman aged 18-29 years who had recovered from COVID-19. This rearrangement joins TRBV7-6 to TRBJ2-3; TRBD1 matches 7 bases. The sample taken for sequencing was PBMCs or T cells enriched from blood (not recorded which). The CDR3 region has the DNA TGTGCCAGCAGCCAAGAGGGACAGAGCACAGATACGCAGTATTTT. Protein sequence: CASSQEGQSTDTQYF.